The 29 T cell receptor beta chains given below trace back to one sample, sequenced in a study of PD-1 blockade in classical Hodgkin lymphoma (TCRdb year 2020). The time point label here, explained by the study, means: cycle 2 day 1 (C2D1) of nivolumab. All trial patients had relapsed after autologous stem cell transplantation, with cohorts A, B and C differing in prior brentuximab vedotin exposure. The library came from the immunoSEQ multiplex PCR assay. Entries here come from immuneACCESS through TCRdb and include only in-frame sequences with V and J called. Some clones fail to appear in such tables; in the studies checked, an unresolved V gene covers under half of the shortfall, and the cause of the remainder is unknown. Present in this sample are 95,000 to 100,000 clones, 85% to 90% of which were seen just once. Clones ranked in the top ten supply 6.6% of the sample. The source material was peripheral blood mononuclear cells (PBMCs), sampled before the second cycle of nivolumab. The source is a human donor with classical Hodgkin lymphoma.

The chain has TRBV6-5 and TRBJ1-2, with a possible D match to TRBD1 (6 bases). Per the germline V gene, CDR1 is MNHEY and CDR2 is SVGAGI. This CDR3 has 16 residues. V lost 0 bases to trimming and J lost 5 bases, with 16 bases between them. The CDR3 loop reads CASSYSRRGAVYGYTF. The CDR3 coding sequence is TGTGCCAGCAGTTACTCGAGGCGGGGGGCGGTTTATGGCTACACCTTC.

The chain employs TRBV6-5 and TRBJ1-1; D ambiguous. V gave up 5 bases and J gave up 10 bases, with 17 bases separating them. The V gene's germline CDR1 is MNHEY and CDR2 SVGAGI. This CDR3 contains 13 residues. The DNA of the CDR3 is TGTGCCAGCAGTAGGACGGCCCTACTAGGAGCTTTCTTT. Translated: CASSRTALLGAFF.

A few counts support this clone. The V and J genes are TRBV21-1 and TRBJ1-2. TRBV21-1 constitutes a pseudogene. The CDR3 contains 14 residues. The CDR3 coding sequence is TGTGCCAGCAGCAAAACGAATCTCCCTGATGGCTACACCTTC. This sequence encodes CASSKTNLPDGYTF.

The chain uses TRBV19 and TRBJ1-1; TRBD1 might be the D (6 bases). CDR1 LNHDA and CDR2 SQIVND come from the germline V gene (reference sequence). V was pared by 7 bases and J by 0 bases, with 12 bases between. The CDR3 is 14 residues long. The CDR3 loop reads CASKGGRMNTEAFF. Here the CDR3 DNA reads TGTGCCAGTAAAGGGGGGAGAATGAACACTGAAGCTTTCTTT.

The chain combines TRBV7-9 with TRBJ2-1; no definite D call. Per the germline V gene, CDR1 is SEHNR and CDR2 is FQNEAQ (reference sequence). The CDR3 totals 13 residues. V lost 3 bases and J lost 1, with 4 bases in between. The CDR3 sequence: CASSFFSYNEQFF. CDR3 nucleotides: TGTGCCAGCAGCTTTTTTTCCTACAATGAGCAGTTCTTC. The full variable domain, rest sourced from reference TRBV7-9 and TRBJ2-1, is DTGVSQNPRHKITKRGQNVTFRCDPISEHNRLYWYRQTLGQGPEFLTYFQNEAQLEKSRLLSDRFSAERPKGSFSTLEIQRTEQGDSAMYLCASSFFSYNEQFFGPGTRLTVL.

The chain links TRBV25-1 to TRBJ1-2; 7 positions agree with TRBD1. The CDR3 runs to 13 residues. Germline assignment: CDR1 MGHDK and CDR2 SYGVNS. Losses at the gene ends were 7 bases for V and 6 bases for J; bases not matched to a gene: 8. The CDR3 bases are TGTGCCAGCACCAGGGGGGGTTTTAATGGCTACACCTTC. It codes for CASTRGGFNGYTF.

The rearrangement uses TRBV10-2 and TRBJ2-7; 9 nucleotides align to TRBD2. Germline V lookup: CDR1 WSHSY, CDR2 SAAADI. Trimming cost V 6 bases and J 4 bases; bases outside gene matches: 7. The CDR3 length is 14 residues. CDR3 nucleotide sequence: TGCGCCAGCAGCGTAGCGGGGGACGGGTACGAGCAGTACTTC. This encodes CASSVAGDGYEQYF.

This chain uses TRBV28 with TRBJ1-5; D possibly corresponds to TRBD1 (5 bases). This CDR3 has 14 residues. Germline V gene lookup returns CDR1 MDHEN and CDR2 SYDVKM. V gave up 5 bases and J gave up 10 bases, with 18 bases separating them. CDR3: CASSPTDSSSPQHF. CDR3 nucleotides: TGTGCCAGCAGTCCCACCGACAGCTCTAGTCCCCAGCATTTT.

This sequence joins TRBV7-2 and TRBJ2-1; D gene ambiguous. Germline values: CDR1 SGHTA, CDR2 FQGNSA. V lost 5 bases, J lost 4 bases, and 6 bases lay in between. The CDR3 totals 12 residues. The chain's CDR3 is CASSEQYNEQFF. The CDR3 nucleotides are TGTGCCAGCAGCGAACAGTACAATGAGCAGTTCTTC. The entire variable domain, with the rest obtained from reference TRBV7-2 and TRBJ2-1, is as follows: GAGVSQSPSNKVTEKGKDVELRCDPISGHTALYWYRQSLGQGLEFLIYFQGNSAPDKSGLPSDRFSAERTGGSVSTLTIQRTQQEDSAVYLCASSEQYNEQFFGPGTRLTVL.

The chain is built from TRBV30 and TRBJ1-2; D is ambiguous. The germline V gene encodes CDR1 GTSNPN and CDR2 SVGIG (reference sequence). V lost 3 bases, J lost 2 bases, and 4 bases lay in between. The CDR3 contains 11 residues. In DNA form, the CDR3 reads TGTGCCTGGAGAGACAACTATGGCTACACCTTC. Amino acids: CAWRDNYGYTF.

The J gene is TRBJ2-5, the V gene TRBV6-5; TRBD2 matches 7 bases. The junction had 6 bases not matched to a gene; V was cut back by 3 bases and J by 5 bases. CDR3 length equals 14 residues. Germline V CDR1 and CDR2: MNHEY, SVGAGI. The CDR3 sequence is CASSYKGRVETQYF. The CDR3 nucleotides are TGTGCCAGCAGTTATAAGGGGAGGGTTGAGACCCAGTACTTC.

The chain has TRBV29-1 and TRBJ1-4; TRBD1 agrees at 8 bases. CDR1 and CDR2 (germline): SQVTM, ANQGSEA. This CDR3 comprises 13 residues. With V trimmed by 7 bases and J by 8 bases, 9 bases remained unmatched. CDR3 in DNA: TGCAGCGCCGTCCAGGGGGCTGGCGAAAAACTGTTTTTT. Translation: CSAVQGAGEKLFF. The full variable domain, completed using reference TRBV29-1 and TRBJ1-4, is SAVISQKPSRDICQRGTSLTIQCQVDSQVTMMFWYRQQPGQSLTLIATANQGSEATYESGFVIDKFPISRPNLTFSTLTVSNMSPEDSSIYLCSAVQGAGEKLFFGSGTQLSVL.

J is TRBJ1-4 and V is TRBV7-8; no clear D gene. CDR3 size: 16 residues. CDR1 is SGHVS and CDR2 is FQNEAQ in the germline V gene. V was trimmed by 1 base and J by 7 bases, leaving 16 bases between them. The CDR3 here is CASSLDYGRDGEKLFF. In nucleotides, the CDR3 is TGTGCCAGCAGCTTAGATTATGGAAGAGACGGTGAAAAACTGTTTTTT. Combining the CDR3 with reference TRBV7-8 and TRBJ1-4 gives the whole variable domain GAGVSQSPRYKVAKRGQDVALRCDPISGHVSLFWYQQALGQGPEFLTYFQNEAQLDKSGLPSDRFFAERPEGSVSTLKIQRTQQEDSAVYLCASSLDYGRDGEKLFFGSGTQLSVL.

This clone was recorded once. The V call is TRBV7-2, the J call TRBJ2-7; TRBD1 is a possible D gene (6 bases). The CDR3 spans 14 residues. Germline CDR1 SGHTA, CDR2 FQGNSA. Trimming cost V 4 bases and J 4 bases, with 14 bases left between them. CDR3 in DNA: TGTGCCAGCAGCTCAACGGGACAAGAATACGAGCAGTACTTC. It encodes CASSSTGQEYEQYF.

The chain is built from TRBV28 and TRBJ1-3; 7 bases align to TRBD1. The CDR3 covers 16 residues. Germline assignment: CDR1 MDHEN and CDR2 SYDVKM. Trimming removed 2 bases from V and 0 bases from J; junction bases left unmatched: 4. CDR3 region: CASSLGTDFSGNTIYF. CDR3 nucleotides: TGTGCCAGCAGTTTAGGGACAGACTTCTCTGGAAACACCATATATTTT.

V and J are TRBV11-2 and TRBJ1-4; D remains unclear. This CDR3 comprises 16 residues. V lost 5 bases to trimming and J lost 5 bases, with 18 bases between them. In germline, CDR1 is SGHAT, CDR2 FQNNGV. The CDR3 DNA is TGTGCCAGCAGCCCTTTGATAATTGGGGAGAATGAAAAACTGTTTTTT. Protein sequence: CASSPLIIGENEKLFF.

This chain uses TRBV13 with TRBJ2-3; D gene unclear. Looked up from germline, CDR1 is PRHDT and CDR2 is FYEKMQ (reference sequence). CDR3 size: 17 residues. The ends were cut back, 3 bases at V and 0 bases at J, with 16 bases in the middle. CDR3 region: CASSLFWTASSTDTQYF. As DNA, the CDR3 is TGTGCCAGCAGCTTGTTCTGGACGGCTTCTAGCACAGATACGCAGTATTTT. Filled out from reference TRBV13 and TRBJ2-3, the complete variable domain reads AAGVIQSPRHLIKEKRETATLKCYPIPRHDTVYWYQQGPGQDPQFLISFYEKMQSDKGSIPDRFSAQQFSDYHSELNMSSLELGDSALYFCASSLFWTASSTDTQYFGPGTRLTVL.

V usage is TRBV7-3 and J usage is TRBJ2-1; tentative D call: TRBD2 (6 bases). The CDR3 runs to 13 residues. Germline V gene data show CDR1 as SGHTA and CDR2 as FQGTGA. V was shortened by 4 bases and J by 7 bases, with 11 bases between the two germline ends. The CDR3 DNA reads as TGTGCCAGCAGCTACAAGGCGGGGAATGAGCAGTTCTTC. Translating gives CASSYKAGNEQFF. Supplemented by reference TRBV7-3 and TRBJ2-1, the full variable domain reads GAGVSQTPSNKVTEKGKYVELRCDPISGHTALYWYRQSLGQGPEFLIYFQGTGAADDSGLPNDRFFAVRPEGSVSTLKIQRTERGDSAVYLCASSYKAGNEQFFGPGTRLTVL.

This clone was seen more than once but under ten times. The chain couples TRBV6-1 to TRBJ1-4; perhaps TRBD1 as D (6 bases). Per the germline V gene, CDR1 is MNHNS and CDR2 is SASEGT. CDR3 length equals 14 residues. Trimming left V 6 bases short and J 8 bases short, with 16 bases between. The CDR3 here is CASSVQGGWEKLFF. Here the CDR3 DNA reads TGTGCCAGCAGCGTACAGGGTGGGTGGGAAAAACTGTTTTTT.

J is TRBJ1-1 and V is TRBV9; TRBD1 is a possible D gene (6 bases). CDR3 length: 13 amino acids. The germline V and J ends were trimmed by 0 bases and 4 bases, with 7 bases remaining between them. From germline, CDR1 is SGDLS and CDR2 YYNGEE. The CDR3 bases are TGTGCCAGCAGCGTAGGGGGGGCCACTGAAGCTTTCTTT. It codes for CASSVGGATEAFF.

This rearrangement joins TRBV14 to TRBJ2-1, with D perhaps TRBD2 (6 bases). The CDR3 extends over 15 amino acids. Between the trimmed V and J ends, which lost 4 bases and 5 bases, there was a span of 15 bases. Germline lookup yields CDR1 SGHDN and CDR2 FVKESK. Here the CDR3 DNA reads TGTGCCAGCAGCCCGCAACTAGCAATCCACAATGAGCAGTTCTTC. It specifies CASSPQLAIHNEQFF.

The chain couples TRBV28 to TRBJ2-7; 7 bases align to TRBD1. The CDR3 runs to 14 residues. The germline CDR1 and CDR2 sequences are MDHEN and SYDVKM. The V and J ends lost 5 bases and 2 bases, in that order; junction bases with no gene match: 6. Here the CDR3 reads CASSPGTVTYEQYF. The CDR3 bases are TGTGCCAGCAGTCCGGGGACAGTTACCTACGAGCAGTACTTC.

V and J are TRBV15 and TRBJ2-7, with 7 bases fitting TRBD2. Looked up from germline, CDR1 is LNHNV and CDR2 is YYDKDF (reference sequence). The CDR3 contains 14 residues. The junction had 7 bases not matched to a gene; V was cut back by 5 bases and J by 3 bases. The CDR3 loop reads CATSGGASGYEQYF. The CDR3 DNA sequence: TGTGCCACCAGCGGAGGGGCTAGCGGCTACGAGCAGTACTTC.

V and J are TRBV27 and TRBJ2-6; 7 bases line up with TRBD1. Germline CDR1 and CDR2: MNHEY and SMNVEV (reference sequence). Germline trimming cut 4 bases from V and 2 bases from J; bases unmatched to any gene: 11. The CDR3 contains 18 residues. CDR3 nucleotide sequence: TGTGCCAGCAGTTATTGGGGCAGGGGGTTGACTGGGGCCAACGTCCTGACTTTC. The encoded protein is CASSYWGRGLTGANVLTF. Together with reference TRBV27 and TRBJ2-6, the CDR3 gives the full variable domain: EAQVTQNPRYLITVTGKKLTVTCSQNMNHEYMSWYRQDPGLGLRQIYYSMNVEVTDKGDVPEGYKVSRKEKRNFPLILESPSPNQTSLYFCASSYWGRGLTGANVLTFGAGSRLTVL.

The chain has TRBV28 and TRBJ2-3; tentatively, D is TRBD2 (7 bases). Trimming shortened V by 1 base and J by 4 bases, and 15 bases separated the two germline ends. This CDR3 is built from 16 residues. Germline CDR1 reads MDHEN; CDR2 reads SYDVKM. The DNA for the CDR3 is TGTGCCAGCAGTTTATATTTAGGGGGGGCAGCAGATACGCAGTATTTT. It yields the protein CASSLYLGGAADTQYF.

The chain has TRBV6-5 and TRBJ2-3; a possible D gene is TRBD2 (6 bases). V lost 6 bases to trimming and J lost 6 bases, with 13 bases between them. This CDR3 spans 13 amino acids. In germline, CDR1 is MNHEY, CDR2 SVGAGI. The CDR3 is CASRQGGSDTQYF. The CDR3 bases are TGTGCCAGCAGGCAGGGAGGATCGGATACGCAGTATTTT.

The genes are TRBV6-5 and TRBJ1-4; the D is unclear. There are 13 residues in the CDR3. Per germline, CDR1 MNHEY and CDR2 SVGAGI. V was cut by 10 bases and J by 3 bases, with 12 bases left in between. The DNA for the CDR3 is TGTGCCATCAGAGCAGTCCCTAATGAAAAACTGTTTTTT. Its translation is CAIRAVPNEKLFF.

The chain joins TRBV7-2 to TRBJ2-7; weak D call: TRBD1 (6 bases). Germline V CDR1 and CDR2: SGHTA, FQGNSA. V shed 2 bases and J shed 4 bases, with 6 bases lying between them. This CDR3 region has 12 residues. CDR3 in amino acids: CASSLQGYEQYF. CDR3 bases: TGTGCCAGCAGCTTACAGGGGTACGAGCAGTACTTC.

Only one count was recorded for this clone. V and J are TRBV19 and TRBJ2-7; D is uncertain. This CDR3 spans 11 amino acids. The V end was cut by 7 bases, the J end by 5 bases, with 9 bases between. Germline CDR1 is LNHDA and CDR2 is SQIVND (reference sequence). CDR3 coding DNA: TGTGCCAGTAAGGGCACTAACGAGCAGTACTTC. Its translation is CASKGTNEQYF. Supplemented by reference TRBV19 and TRBJ2-7, the full variable domain reads DGGITQSPKYLFRKEGQNVTLSCEQNLNHDAMYWYRQDPGQGLRLIYYSQIVNDFQKGDIAEGYSVSREKKESFPLTVTSAQKNPTAFYLCASKGTNEQYFGPGTRLTVT.